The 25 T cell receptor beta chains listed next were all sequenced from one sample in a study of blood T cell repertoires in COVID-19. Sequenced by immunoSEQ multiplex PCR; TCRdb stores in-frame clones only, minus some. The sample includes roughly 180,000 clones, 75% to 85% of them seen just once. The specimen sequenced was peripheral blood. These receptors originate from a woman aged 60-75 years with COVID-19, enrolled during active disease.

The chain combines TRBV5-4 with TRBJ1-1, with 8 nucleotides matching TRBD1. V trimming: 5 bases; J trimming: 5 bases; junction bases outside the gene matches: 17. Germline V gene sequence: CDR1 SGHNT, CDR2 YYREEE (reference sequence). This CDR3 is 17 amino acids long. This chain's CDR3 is CASRPEDRVPGKTEAFF. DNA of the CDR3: TGTGCCAGCAGGCCCGAGGACAGGGTTCCGGGCAAAACTGAAGCTTTCTTT.

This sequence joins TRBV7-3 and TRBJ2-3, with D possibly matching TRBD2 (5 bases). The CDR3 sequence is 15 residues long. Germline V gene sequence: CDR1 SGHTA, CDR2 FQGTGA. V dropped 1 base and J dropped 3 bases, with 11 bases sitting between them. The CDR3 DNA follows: TGTGCCAGCAGCTTAAACAACCAGCGGACAGATACGCAGTATTTT. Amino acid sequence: CASSLNNQRTDTQYF.

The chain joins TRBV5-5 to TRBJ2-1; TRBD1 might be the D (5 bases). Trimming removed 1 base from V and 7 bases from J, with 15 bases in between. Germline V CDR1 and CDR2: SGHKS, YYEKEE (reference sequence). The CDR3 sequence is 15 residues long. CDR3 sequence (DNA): TGTGCCAGCAGCTTGATACAGGTGGGTTGGAATGAGCAGTTCTTC. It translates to CASSLIQVGWNEQFF.

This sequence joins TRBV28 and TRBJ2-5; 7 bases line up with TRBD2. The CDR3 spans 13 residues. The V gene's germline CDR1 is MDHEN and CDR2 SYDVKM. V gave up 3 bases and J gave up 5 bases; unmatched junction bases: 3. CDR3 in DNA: TGTGCCAGCAGTTTTTGGGGGGGGGAGACCCAGTACTTC. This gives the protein CASSFWGGETQYF.

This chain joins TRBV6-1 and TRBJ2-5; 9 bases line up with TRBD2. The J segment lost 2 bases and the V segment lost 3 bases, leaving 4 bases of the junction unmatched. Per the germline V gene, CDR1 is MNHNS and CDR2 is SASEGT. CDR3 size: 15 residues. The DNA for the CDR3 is TGTGCCAGCAGTGAGAGCGGGGGGAAACAAGAGACCCAGTACTTC. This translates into CASSESGGKQETQYF.

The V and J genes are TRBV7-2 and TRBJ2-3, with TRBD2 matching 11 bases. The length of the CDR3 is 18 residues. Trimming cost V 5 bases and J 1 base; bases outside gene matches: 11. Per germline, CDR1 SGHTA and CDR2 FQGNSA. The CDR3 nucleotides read TGTGCCAGCAGCGAAAATAGCGGGAGGGCCGCTGGCACAGATACGCAGTATTTT. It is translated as CASSENSGRAAGTDTQYF.

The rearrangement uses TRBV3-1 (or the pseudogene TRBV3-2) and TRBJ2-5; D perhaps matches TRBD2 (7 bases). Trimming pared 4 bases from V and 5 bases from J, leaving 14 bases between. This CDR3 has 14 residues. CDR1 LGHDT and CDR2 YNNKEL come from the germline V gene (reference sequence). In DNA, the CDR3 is TGTGCCAGCAGCCGAAGGGGAGGGGGTGAGACCCAGTACTTC. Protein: CASSRRGGGETQYF.

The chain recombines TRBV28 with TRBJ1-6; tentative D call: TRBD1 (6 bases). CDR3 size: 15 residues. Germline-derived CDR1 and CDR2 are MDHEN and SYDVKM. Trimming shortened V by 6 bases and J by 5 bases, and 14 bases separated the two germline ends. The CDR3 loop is CASRMTGPDNSPLHF. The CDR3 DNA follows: TGTGCCAGCAGGATGACAGGTCCGGATAATTCACCCCTCCACTTT.

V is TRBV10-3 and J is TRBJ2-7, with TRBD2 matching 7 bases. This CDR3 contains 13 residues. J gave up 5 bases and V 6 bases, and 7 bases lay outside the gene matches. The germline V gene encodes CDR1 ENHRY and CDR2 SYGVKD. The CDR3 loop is CAISGEGTDEQYF. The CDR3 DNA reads TGTGCCATCAGCGGGGAGGGTACCGACGAGCAGTACTTC.

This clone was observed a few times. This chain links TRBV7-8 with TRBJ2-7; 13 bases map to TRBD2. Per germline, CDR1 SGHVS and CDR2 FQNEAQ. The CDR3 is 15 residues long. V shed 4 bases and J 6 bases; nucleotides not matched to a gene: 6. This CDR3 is CASSSGLAGVVEQYF. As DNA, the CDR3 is TGTGCCAGCAGCTCCGGACTAGCGGGAGTTGTCGAGCAGTACTTC.

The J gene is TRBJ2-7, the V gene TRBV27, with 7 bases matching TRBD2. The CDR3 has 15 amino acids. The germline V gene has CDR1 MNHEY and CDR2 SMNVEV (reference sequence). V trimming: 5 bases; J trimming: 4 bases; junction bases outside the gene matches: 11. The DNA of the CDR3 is TGTGCCAGCAGTAGACGGTCTAGCGGTTCGTACGAGCAGTACTTC. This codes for CASSRRSSGSYEQYF.

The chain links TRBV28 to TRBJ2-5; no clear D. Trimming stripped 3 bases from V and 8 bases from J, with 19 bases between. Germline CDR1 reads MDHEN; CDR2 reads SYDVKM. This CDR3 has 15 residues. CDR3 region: CASSLLSRDRETQYF. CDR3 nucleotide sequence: TGTGCCAGCAGTTTGTTGTCTAGAGATAGAGAAACCCAGTACTTC.

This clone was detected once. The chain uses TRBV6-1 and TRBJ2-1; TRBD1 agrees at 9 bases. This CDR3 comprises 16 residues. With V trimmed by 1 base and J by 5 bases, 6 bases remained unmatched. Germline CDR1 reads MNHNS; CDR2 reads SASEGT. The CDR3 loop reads CASSEGGQGGHNEQFF. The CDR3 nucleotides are TGTGCCAGCAGTGAAGGGGGACAGGGTGGGCACAATGAGCAGTTCTTC.

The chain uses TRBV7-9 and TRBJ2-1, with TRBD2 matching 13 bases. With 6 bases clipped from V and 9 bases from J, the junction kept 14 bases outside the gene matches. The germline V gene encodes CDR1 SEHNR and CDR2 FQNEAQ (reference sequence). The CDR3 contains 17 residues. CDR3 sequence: CASRETSGRLTRGEQFF. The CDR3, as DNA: TGTGCCAGCAGAGAGACTAGCGGGAGGCTAACTCGCGGTGAGCAGTTCTTC.

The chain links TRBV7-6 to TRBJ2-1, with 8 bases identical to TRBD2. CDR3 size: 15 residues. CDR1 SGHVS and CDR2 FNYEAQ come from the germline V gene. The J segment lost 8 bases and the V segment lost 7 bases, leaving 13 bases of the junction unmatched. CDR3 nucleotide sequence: TGTGCCAGCACCCCCGGGACTAGGGCATTCGATGAGCAGTTCTTC. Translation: CASTPGTRAFDEQFF.

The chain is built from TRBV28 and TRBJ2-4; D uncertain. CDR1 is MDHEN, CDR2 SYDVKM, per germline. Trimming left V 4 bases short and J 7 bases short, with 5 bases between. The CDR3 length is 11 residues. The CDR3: CASSSVNIQYF. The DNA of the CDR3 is TGTGCCAGCAGTTCAGTGAACATTCAGTACTTC. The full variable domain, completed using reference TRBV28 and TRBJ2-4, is DVKVTQSSRYLVKRTGEKVFLECVQDMDHENMFWYRQDPGLGLRLIYFSYDVKMKEKGDIPEGYSVSREKKERFSLILESASTNQTSMYLCASSSVNIQYFGAGTRLSVL.

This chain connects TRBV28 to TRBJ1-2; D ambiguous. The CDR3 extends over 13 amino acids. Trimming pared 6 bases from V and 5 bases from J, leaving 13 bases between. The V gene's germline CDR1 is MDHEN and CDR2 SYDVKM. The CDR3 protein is CASRTEAGYGYTF. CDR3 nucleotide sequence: TGTGCCAGCAGAACAGAAGCGGGGTATGGCTACACCTTC.

CDR3 amino acids: CASSLDPAPFREKLFF. Here the CDR3 DNA reads TGTGCCAGCAGCTTAGATCCGGCACCCTTCAGGGAAAAACTGTTTTTT. The V gene is TRBV11-2, the J gene TRBJ1-4; D is unresolved. Germline values: CDR1 SGHAT, CDR2 FQNNGV. The CDR3 covers 16 residues. V lost 0 bases and J lost 8, with 16 bases in between.

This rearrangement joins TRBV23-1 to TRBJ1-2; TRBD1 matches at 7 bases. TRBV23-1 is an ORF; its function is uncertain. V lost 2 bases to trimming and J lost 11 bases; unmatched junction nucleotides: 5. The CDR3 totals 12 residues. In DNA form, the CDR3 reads TGCGCCAGCAGTCAAAACAGGGGAGATTACACCTTC. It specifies CASSQNRGDYTF.

The CDR3: CASSPLAGGSNTGELFF. CDR3 nucleotide sequence: TGTGCCAGCAGCCCCCTAGCGGGGGGCTCGAACACCGGGGAGCTGTTTTTT. V and J are TRBV6-4 and TRBJ2-2; 11 positions agree with TRBD2. The J segment lost 0 bases and the V segment lost 6 bases, leaving 6 bases of the junction unmatched. The CDR3 runs 17 residues. CDR1 and CDR2 from the germline V gene are MRHNA and SNTAGT.

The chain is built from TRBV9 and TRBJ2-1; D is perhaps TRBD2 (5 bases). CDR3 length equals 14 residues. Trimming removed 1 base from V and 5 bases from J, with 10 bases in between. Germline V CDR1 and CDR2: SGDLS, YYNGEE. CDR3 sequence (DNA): TGTGCCAGCAGCGTAACCAGCGGCGACAATGAGCAGTTCTTC. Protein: CASSVTSGDNEQFF.

CDR3 loop: CASSSRLAGRYEQYF. CDR3 coding DNA: TGTGCCAGCAGCTCCAGACTAGCGGGACGGTACGAGCAGTACTTC. The gene calls are TRBV6-5 and TRBJ2-7; TRBD2 aligns across 11 bases. This CDR3 is built from 15 residues. Germline V gene sequence: CDR1 MNHEY, CDR2 SVGAGI. V lost 6 bases and J lost 4; bases outside the gene matches: 8.

The CDR3 DNA is TGTGCCACCAGTGCCACGAGCGATCAGCCCCAGCATTTT. This encodes CATSATSDQPQHF. The chain joins TRBV24-1 to TRBJ1-5, with D uncertain. The V end was cut by 5 bases, the J end by 5 bases, with 9 bases between. This CDR3 is 13 amino acids long. Germline V gene sequence: CDR1 KGHDR, CDR2 SFDVKD.

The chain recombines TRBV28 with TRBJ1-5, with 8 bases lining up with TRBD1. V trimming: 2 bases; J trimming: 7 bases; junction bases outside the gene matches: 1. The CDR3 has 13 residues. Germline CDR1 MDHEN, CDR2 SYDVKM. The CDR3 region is CASSLPGGQPQHF. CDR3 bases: TGTGCCAGCAGTTTACCAGGGGGCCAGCCCCAGCATTTT. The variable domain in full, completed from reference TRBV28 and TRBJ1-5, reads DVKVTQSSRYLVKRTGEKVFLECVQDMDHENMFWYRQDPGLGLRLIYFSYDVKMKEKGDIPEGYSVSREKKERFSLILESASTNQTSMYLCASSLPGGQPQHFGDGTRLSIL.

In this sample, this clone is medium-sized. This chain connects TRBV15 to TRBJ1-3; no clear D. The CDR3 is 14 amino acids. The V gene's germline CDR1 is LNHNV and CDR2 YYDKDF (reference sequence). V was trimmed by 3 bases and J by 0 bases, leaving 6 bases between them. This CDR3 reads CATSSFLSGNTIYF. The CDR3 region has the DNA TGTGCCACCAGCAGTTTCCTCTCTGGAAACACCATATATTTT.